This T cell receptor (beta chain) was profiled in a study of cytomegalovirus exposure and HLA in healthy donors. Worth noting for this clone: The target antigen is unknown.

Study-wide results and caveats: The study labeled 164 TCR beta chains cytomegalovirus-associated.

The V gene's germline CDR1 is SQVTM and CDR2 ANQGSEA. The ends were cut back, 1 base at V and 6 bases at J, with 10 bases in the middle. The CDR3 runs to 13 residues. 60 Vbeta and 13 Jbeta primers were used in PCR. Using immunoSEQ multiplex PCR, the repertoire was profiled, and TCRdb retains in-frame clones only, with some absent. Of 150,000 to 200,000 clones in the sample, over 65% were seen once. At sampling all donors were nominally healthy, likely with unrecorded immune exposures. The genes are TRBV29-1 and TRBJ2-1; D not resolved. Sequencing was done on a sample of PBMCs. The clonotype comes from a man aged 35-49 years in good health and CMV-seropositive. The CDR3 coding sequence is TGCAGCGTTGAAGGGGTATGGGCCAATGAGCAGTTCTTC. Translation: CSVEGVWANEQFF.